The 24 T cell receptor beta chains below all came from one sample that was sequenced in a study of shared clonotypes between healthy human individuals. The method was immunoSEQ multiplex PCR; TCRdb's version includes in-frame clones alone and lacks a portion of them. The sample shows 2 million to 2.5 million clones, 92% of them seen only once. Sequenced sample: naive CD4+ T cells from PBMCs. Subset described: CD45RA+ positively selected. These receptors all come from a man aged 18 to 29 in good health. Some clones in this sample may be carry-over from other donors' samples.

The gene calls are TRBV25-1 and TRBJ2-7, with 10 positions matching TRBD1. The length of the CDR3 is 16 residues. Germline lookup yields CDR1 MGHDK and CDR2 SYGVNS. V shed 0 bases and J 6 bases; nucleotides not matched to a gene: 8. The DNA of the CDR3 is TGTGCCAGCAGTGAATATAGGGGACAGGGGCAATCCGAGCAGTACTTC. Its translation is CASSEYRGQGQSEQYF.

DNA for the CDR3: TGCAGTGTCAAGCGGGGTACGCAGTATTTT. Translated: CSVKRGTQYF. The chain recombines TRBV20-1 with TRBJ2-3; TRBD2 agrees at 7 bases. From germline, CDR1 is DFQATT and CDR2 SNEGSKA (reference sequence). This CDR3 is built from 10 residues. V lost 7 bases to trimming and J lost 8 bases; unmatched junction nucleotides: 3.

The chain joins TRBV7-8 to TRBJ2-7; D is ambiguous. CDR3 length equals 12 residues. Trimming cost V 3 bases and J 4 bases, with 7 bases left between them. The germline CDR1 and CDR2 sequences are SGHVS and FQNEAQ. The CDR3 DNA reads as TGTGCCAGCAGCTTTCTTGGTTACGAGCAGTACTTC. This sequence encodes CASSFLGYEQYF.

The rearrangement uses TRBV28 and TRBJ1-2, with a weak D call TRBD1 (6 bases). The V and J ends lost 10 bases and 8 bases respectively, with 17 bases between them. CDR3 length: 12 amino acids. Germline V gives CDR1 MDHEN, CDR2 SYDVKM. CDR3 nucleotide sequence: TGTGCCACCCGTGGTGGGGGGCGCGGCTACACCTTC. Encoded protein: CATRGGGRGYTF.

The chain is built from TRBV11-2 and TRBJ1-2, with D possibly TRBD1 on 6 matching bases. V gave up 1 base and J gave up 1 base, with 13 bases separating them. The CDR3 has 16 amino acids. The germline V gene encodes CDR1 SGHAT and CDR2 FQNNGV. The CDR3 is CASSLAAGTFNYGYTF. The CDR3 DNA follows: TGTGCCAGCAGCTTAGCCGCCGGGACATTTAACTATGGCTACACCTTC.

This rearrangement joins TRBV7-9 to TRBJ1-3; possible D gene TRBD1, 5 bases. Trimming pared 4 bases from V and 7 bases from J, leaving 20 bases between. The CDR3 consists of 16 residues. Germline values: CDR1 SEHNR, CDR2 FQNEAQ (reference sequence). This CDR3 reads CASSSVAAGPGNTIYF. The CDR3 coding sequence is TGTGCCAGCAGCTCGGTGGCTGCAGGGCCGGGGAACACCATATATTTT.

The chain recombines TRBV30 with TRBJ1-2, with 9 positions matching TRBD1. CDR1 GTSNPN and CDR2 SVGIG come from the germline V gene (reference sequence). The CDR3 has 15 residues. J gave up 7 bases and V 4 bases, and 13 bases lay outside the gene matches. The CDR3 reads CAWTSGTGHYGGYTF. In nucleotides, the CDR3 is TGTGCCTGGACTTCAGGGACAGGGCATTATGGTGGCTACACCTTC. The entire variable domain, with the rest obtained from reference TRBV30 and TRBJ1-2, is as follows: SQTIHQWPATLVQPVGSPLSLECTVEGTSNPNLYWYRQAAGRGLQLLFYSVGIGQISSEVPQNLSASRPQDRQFILSSKKLLLSDSGFYLCAWTSGTGHYGGYTFGSGTRLTVV.

This clone has a handful of counts. The chain is built from TRBV4-2 and TRBJ1-1; tentatively, D is TRBD1 (6 bases). This CDR3 is 15 amino acids long. Per the germline V gene, CDR1 is LGHNA and CDR2 is YNFKEQ. The V end was cut by 0 bases, the J end by 2 bases, with 10 bases between. CDR3: CASSQDPQGNTEAFF. CDR3 in DNA: TGTGCCAGCAGCCAAGATCCACAGGGTAACACTGAAGCTTTCTTT.

This sequence joins TRBV9 and TRBJ1-2; a possible D gene is TRBD1 (6 bases). V was trimmed by 4 bases and J by 2 bases, leaving 18 bases between them. The CDR3 consists of 16 residues. CDR1 SGDLS and CDR2 YYNGEE come from the germline V gene. The CDR3 bases are TGTGCCAGCAGCCCGAGAGGAGGGGGGTCGAACTATGGCTACACCTTC. Protein product: CASSPRGGGSNYGYTF.

This rearrangement joins TRBV7-3 to TRBJ2-3; 12 bases map to TRBD2. This CDR3 region has 17 residues. The junction had 8 bases not matched to a gene; V was cut back by 4 bases and J by 3 bases. Germline CDR1 reads SGHTA; CDR2 reads FQGTGA. This chain's CDR3 is CASSSASGRASTDTQYF. CDR3 DNA sequence: TGTGCCAGCAGCTCCGCTAGCGGGAGGGCCTCGACAGATACGCAGTATTTT.

For this clone: Different DNA sequences within this sample yield the same CDR3. J is TRBJ2-7 and V is TRBV11-2; 7 bases match TRBD1. The ends lost 5 bases at V and 4 bases at J; junction bases unmatched: 2. Germline CDR1 reads SGHAT; CDR2 reads FQNNGV. This CDR3 is built from 12 residues. CDR3 loop: CASSRQGYEQYF. DNA of the CDR3: TGTGCCAGCAGCCGACAGGGATACGAGCAGTACTTC.

V gene TRBV7-9 combines with J gene TRBJ2-7; 10 positions agree with TRBD1. Germline lookup yields CDR1 SEHNR and CDR2 FQNEAQ (reference sequence). The CDR3 is made up of 14 amino acids. V was clipped by 4 bases and J by 8 bases; unmatched bases: 8. CDR3 sequence (DNA): TGTGCCAGCAGCTCCGGGACAGGGGTTCGCAAGCAGTACTTC. As protein: CASSSGTGVRKQYF.

The CDR3 DNA reads TGTGCCAGCAGCTTTAATGGGACAGGAGGGAATGAGCAGTTCTTC. Residues: CASSFNGTGGNEQFF. The chain links TRBV7-9 to TRBJ2-1; 8 bases are a match to TRBD1. The J segment lost 7 bases and the V segment lost 3 bases, leaving 8 bases of the junction unmatched. The CDR3 runs 15 residues. Germline lookup yields CDR1 SEHNR and CDR2 FQNEAQ (reference sequence).

This clone appeared a single time. At the DNA level, this CDR3 is encoded by other sequences in the same sample as well. This chain connects TRBV7-8 to TRBJ1-1; D remains ambiguous. There are 13 residues in the CDR3. Germline loops: CDR1 SGHVS, CDR2 FQNEAQ. Trimming took off 1 base at V and 2 bases at J, with 5 bases between the two ends. The CDR3 bases are TGTGCCAGCAGCTTAGAGGCCAACACTGAAGCTTTCTTT. It translates to CASSLEANTEAFF.

A remark on this clone: This sample includes further DNA sequences coding for the same CDR3. The chain couples TRBV18 to TRBJ2-3; D unresolved. V was clipped by 0 bases and J by 3 bases, with 7 bases between them. The germline gives CDR1 KGHSH, CDR2 LQKENI. The CDR3 covers 14 residues. The CDR3 sequence is CASSPPTRTDTQYF. The CDR3 nucleotides are TGTGCCAGCTCACCACCGACACGGACAGATACGCAGTATTTT. The full variable domain, completed using reference TRBV18 and TRBJ2-3, is NAGVMQNPRHLVRRRGQEARLRCSPMKGHSHVYWYRQLPEEGLKFMVYLQKENIIDESGMPKERFSAEFPKEGPSILRIQQVVRGDSAAYFCASSPPTRTDTQYFGPGTRLTVL.

This chain joins TRBV7-6 and TRBJ2-5; maybe TRBD2 (7 bases). Trimming took 4 bases from V and 7 from J, leaving 19 bases between them. Germline V gene lookup returns CDR1 SGHVS and CDR2 FNYEAQ. The CDR3 has 15 residues. This chain's CDR3 is CASSSSGGAMGTQYF. The DNA for the CDR3 is TGTGCCAGCAGCTCTTCGGGGGGCGCCATGGGGACCCAGTACTTC.

This chain uses TRBV6-6 with TRBJ2-3; 8 nucleotides line up with TRBD1. V shed 5 bases and J 1 base; nucleotides not matched to a gene: 5. Germline V lookup: CDR1 MNHNY, CDR2 SVGAGI (reference sequence). The CDR3 has 15 residues. CDR3 in amino acids: CASSAPGQGTDTQYF. CDR3 nucleotides: TGTGCCAGCAGTGCGCCGGGACAGGGCACAGATACGCAGTATTTT.

The rearrangement joins TRBV7-6 to TRBJ2-2, with a possible D match to TRBD2 (5 bases). The CDR3 is made up of 19 amino acids. With 5 bases removed from V and 5 bases from J, the gap between germline ends came to 27 bases. Germline CDR1 and CDR2: SGHVS and FNYEAQ. CDR3 in DNA: TGTGCCAGCAGCCTCCCAGATCTGGGGAGTACTTTATGGACCGGGGAGCTGTTTTTT. It codes for CASSLPDLGSTLWTGELFF.

The CDR3 here is CAISEPGGEYTEAFF. The DNA for the CDR3 is TGTGCCATCAGTGAGCCAGGGGGCGAGTACACTGAAGCTTTCTTT. The chain recombines TRBV10-3 with TRBJ1-1, with TRBD1 identical over 8 bases. The germline gives CDR1 ENHRY, CDR2 SYGVKD. V dropped 2 bases and J dropped 3; count of bases not matched to a gene: 5. The CDR3 loop spans 15 amino acids.

The V gene is TRBV2, the J gene TRBJ2-1, with a possible D match to TRBD2 (6 bases). CDR1 and CDR2 (germline): SNHLY, FYNNEI. Trimming took 9 bases from V and 4 from J, leaving 16 bases between them. The length of the CDR3 is 14 residues. The CDR3 sequence: CASKRGILYNEQFF. The CDR3 DNA sequence: TGTGCCAGTAAGCGCGGGATCCTGTACAATGAGCAGTTCTTC.

The chain joins TRBV5-4 to TRBJ2-5; 11 bases line up with TRBD1. Germline trimming cut 3 bases from V and 5 bases from J; bases unmatched to any gene: 9. CDR3 length equals 16 residues. Looked up from germline, CDR1 is SGHNT and CDR2 is YYREEE (reference sequence). As DNA, the CDR3 is TGTGCCAGCAGCTGGGGGGGACAGGGGGTAATGGAGACCCAGTACTTC. Translating gives CASSWGGQGVMETQYF.

The chain carries TRBV6-5 and TRBJ2-5; D possibly corresponds to TRBD2 (6 bases). Germline loops: CDR1 MNHEY, CDR2 SVGAGI. The CDR3 covers 15 residues. V was trimmed by 2 bases and J by 4 bases, leaving 14 bases between them. CDR3: CASSYQAGLGETQYF. For the CDR3, the DNA is TGTGCCAGCAGTTACCAGGCGGGACTGGGAGAGACCCAGTACTTC.

Regarding this clone: Its ends do not fully match the called genes, so a read error is possible. The V call is TRBV6-1, the J call TRBJ1-2; 7 bases line up with TRBD1. CDR3 length equals 16 residues. The germline gives CDR1 MNHNS, CDR2 SASEGT. The CDR3 loop reads CASREGDRGEAGGYTF. The DNA of the CDR3 is TGTGCCAGCAGGGAAGGGGACAGAGGGGAAGCGGGTGGCTACACCTTC.

On this clone itself: Other DNA sequences in this specimen translate into the identical CDR3. The CDR3 loop reads CASSLRRATDTQYF. The CDR3 DNA follows: TGTGCCAGCAGCTTACGGCGGGCCACAGATACGCAGTATTTT. The V gene is TRBV7-3, the J gene TRBJ2-3; maybe TRBD2 (5 bases). This CDR3 region has 14 residues. V was cut by 2 bases and J by 2 bases, with 8 bases left in between. CDR1 is SGHTA and CDR2 is FQGTGA in the germline V gene.